This T cell receptor beta chain derives from a study of blood T cell repertoires in COVID-19. Repertoires were generated with immunoSEQ multiplex PCR, while TCRdb's copy carries only in-frame clones and drops some. The sample contains about 190,000 clones, 86% of which appear only once. The V gene end was trimmed by 4 bases and the J gene end by 8 bases; junction bases not matched to a gene: 1. The CDR3 extends over 12 amino acids. CDR1 and CDR2 from the germline V gene are LNHDA and SQIVND (reference sequence). This clonotype was sampled from a woman in her thirties or forties in a cohort exposed to, infected with or recovered from COVID-19 (not recorded which). The chain is built from TRBV19 and TRBJ2-1; 8 bases map to TRBD1. The material sequenced was PBMCs or T cells enriched from blood (not recorded which). CDR3 in amino acids: CASSRDRYEQFF. The CDR3 bases are TGTGCCAGTAGTAGGGACAGGTATGAGCAGTTCTTC.